This T cell receptor beta chain was recovered during a study of CD8 T cells in ankylosing spondylitis. Study-level findings and limits: Apparently characteristic of ankylosing spondylitis blood was a TCR beta motif (under ten highly homologous variants). Disease-linked clones were CD8+ and relatively rare in peripheral blood.

Via MiXCR, TCRdb re-called the 5' RACE reads, giving one row per CDR3 protein. The sample holds under 850,000 distinct CDR3 sequences, 15% to 20% seen once. This clonotype has more than one count but fewer than ten. Its specificity is not known. The source is a male donor with ankylosing spondylitis. Sequencing input: blood, either unsorted or a sorted T cell fraction (not recorded which).

The CDR3 sequence is CASSLGTGVGNTIYF. In DNA form, the CDR3 reads TGTGCCAGCAGCTTAGGGACAGGGGTAGGAAACACCATATATTTT. The chain combines TRBV7-2 with TRBJ1-3; TRBD1 matches at 9 bases. This CDR3 spans 15 amino acids. Looked up from germline, CDR1 is SGHTA and CDR2 is FQGNSA. V was pared by 1 base and J by 4 bases, with 2 bases of the junction left unmatched.